Below, 25 T cell receptor beta chains from the same sample are listed, as sequenced in a study of OX40 agonist ivuxolimab in advanced cancers. Only in-frame clones appear in the TCRdb table, and some are missing; sequencing was by immunoSEQ multiplex PCR. The sample gives 55,000 to 65,000 clones, 85% to 90% of which show up once; approximately 2% is in the top ten. The sequencing here drew on CD4+ or CD8+ T cells sorted from blood, taken in a trial of the OX40 agonist ivuxolimab. These TCRs come from an adult with an advanced solid tumor such as melanoma, head and neck, liver or kidney cancer.

This clone was observed once. CDR3 sequence reads: CASSDRGGETGNYGYTF. CDR3 sequence (DNA): TGTGCCAGCAGTGATCGGGGGGGAGAGACAGGAAACTATGGCTACACCTTC. The chain carries TRBV6-4 and TRBJ1-2; tentative D call: TRBD1 (6 bases). The CDR3 totals 17 residues. With 3 bases removed from V and 2 bases from J, the gap between germline ends came to 19 bases. Germline values: CDR1 MRHNA, CDR2 SNTAGT.

This chain links TRBV28 with TRBJ2-6; the D call may be TRBD1 or TRBD2 (5 bases each). CDR3 length equals 15 residues. CDR1 is MDHEN and CDR2 is SYDVKM in the germline V gene. With 4 bases removed from V and 0 bases from J, the gap between germline ends came to 7 bases. The CDR3 DNA reads as TGTGCCAGCAGTTCGGGGCTCTCTGGGGCCAACGTCCTGACTTTC. This codes for CASSSGLSGANVLTF.

The rearrangement joins TRBV12-5 to TRBJ2-2; tentatively, D is TRBD1 or TRBD2 (5 bases each). Germline-derived CDR1 and CDR2 are LGHNT and FRNRAP. The length of the CDR3 is 15 residues. The germline V and J ends were trimmed by 2 bases and 7 bases, with 14 bases remaining between them. CDR3 protein: CASGLRETGHGELFF. The CDR3 DNA reads TGTGCTAGTGGTTTGAGAGAGACGGGGCACGGGGAGCTGTTTTTT.

V usage is TRBV9 and J usage is TRBJ2-1, with 10 bases aligning to TRBD2. The ends lost 4 bases at V and 16 bases at J; junction bases unmatched: 11. CDR1 is SGDLS, CDR2 YYNGEE, per germline. The length of the CDR3 is 13 residues. The CDR3 sequence is CASSPKSGLAEFF. As DNA, the CDR3 is TGTGCCAGCAGCCCCAAGTCCGGACTAGCGGAATTCTTC. The whole variable domain, filled in from reference TRBV9 and TRBJ2-1, reads DSGVTQTPKHLITATGQRVTLRCSPRSGDLSVYWYQQSLDQGLQFLIQYYNGEERAKGNILERFSAQQFPDLHSELNLSSLELGDSALYFCASSPKSGLAEFFGPGTRLTVL.

The rearrangement links TRBV5-1 to TRBJ2-6; D is ambiguous. The ends were cut back, 8 bases at V and 0 bases at J, with 12 bases in the middle. Germline V lookup: CDR1 SGHRS, CDR2 YFSETQ. This CDR3 is 15 amino acids long. CDR3 in amino acids: CASSATASGANVLTF. The CDR3 DNA follows: TGCGCCAGTTCCGCCACAGCCTCTGGGGCCAACGTCCTGACTTTC.

Note on this clone: Other DNA sequences in this specimen translate into the identical CDR3. The chain is built from TRBV5-1 and TRBJ2-3; maybe TRBD1 (6 bases). The CDR3 length is 14 residues. Deletions cut 0 bases from V and 3 bases from J, with 8 bases between. CDR1 and CDR2 (germline): SGHRS, YFSETQ. The CDR3 loop reads CASSLGQVTDTQYF. Written as DNA, the CDR3 is TGCGCCAGCAGCTTGGGACAGGTTACAGATACGCAGTATTTT.

V usage is TRBV15 and J usage is TRBJ2-4; the D gene is possibly TRBD1 (6 bases). Trimming removed 0 bases at V and 0 bases at J, with 12 bases between. This CDR3 has 17 residues. The V gene's germline CDR1 is LNHNV and CDR2 YYDKDF (reference sequence). The CDR3 region is CATSRDGGGLAKNIQYF. In DNA form, the CDR3 reads TGTGCCACCAGCAGAGATGGGGGCGGACTAGCCAAAAACATTCAGTACTTC.

The chain joins TRBV28 to TRBJ2-1, with 8 bases fitting TRBD2. The germline CDR1 and CDR2 sequences are MDHEN and SYDVKM. This CDR3 contains 14 residues. V lost 6 bases, J lost 4 bases, and 5 bases stayed unmatched. The CDR3 DNA reads TGTGCCAGCAGGGTGGGACTAGGATACAATGAGCAGTTCTTC. This translates into CASRVGLGYNEQFF.

V is TRBV7-2 and J is TRBJ2-3; TRBD2 matches 10 bases. Trimming at V came to 0 bases and at J to 6 bases, leaving 3 bases not matched to a gene. Germline assignment: CDR1 SGHTA and CDR2 FQGNSA. This CDR3 has 15 residues. The DNA for the CDR3 is TGTGCCAGCAGCTTAGCTAGCGGGAGGAGGGATACGCAGTATTTT. This encodes CASSLASGRRDTQYF.

V is TRBV5-1 and J is TRBJ2-5; 12 nucleotides align to TRBD2. The V gene's germline CDR1 is SGHRS and CDR2 YFSETQ. CDR3 length: 16 residues. V lost 0 bases to trimming and J lost 5 bases; unmatched junction nucleotides: 5. CDR3 protein: CASSLAGLAGGETQYF. The CDR3 DNA reads TGCGCCAGCAGCTTGGCGGGACTAGCGGGCGGCGAGACCCAGTACTTC.

This clone appeared a single time. The chain is built from TRBV6-5 and TRBJ1-4, with D unresolved. From germline, CDR1 is MNHEY and CDR2 SVGAGI. V gave up 6 bases and J gave up 5 bases, with 16 bases separating them. The CDR3 is 15 residues long. The CDR3 region has the DNA TGTGCCAGCAGGTTCATCTCCGCGCTCAATGAAAAACTGTTTTTT. Translation: CASRFISALNEKLFF.

The V call is TRBV18, the J call TRBJ2-7; D unclear. The germline V gene has CDR1 KGHSH and CDR2 LQKENI. V was cut by 6 bases and J by 6 bases, with 9 bases left in between. The CDR3 length is 11 residues. CDR3 nucleotides: TGTGCCAGCTCCGAAAAGGGCGAGCAGTACTTC. Translated, it gives CASSEKGEQYF.

V and J are TRBV10-3 and TRBJ1-6; no firm D call. The CDR3 spans 13 residues. The germline CDR1 and CDR2 sequences are ENHRY and SYGVKD. Trimming shortened V by 3 bases and J by 9 bases, and 9 bases separated the two germline ends. CDR3 sequence reads: CAISDRILSPLHF. The CDR3 DNA is TGTGCCATCAGTGACCGGATACTTTCACCCCTCCACTTT.

This chain uses TRBV27 with TRBJ1-5, with no clear D. The CDR3 runs to 12 residues. Germline V gives CDR1 MNHEY, CDR2 SMNVEV (reference sequence). The V end was cut by 8 bases, the J end by 3 bases, with 8 bases between. The CDR3: CASGPINQPQHF. In DNA, the CDR3 is TGTGCCAGCGGACCGATCAATCAGCCCCAGCATTTT.

The chain has TRBV5-6 and TRBJ2-3; 9 bases line up with TRBD1. CDR1 and CDR2 (germline): SGHDT, YYEEEE. With V trimmed by 4 bases and J by 1 base, 4 bases remained unmatched. There are 15 residues in the CDR3. CDR3 loop: CASSTRTGGTDTQYF. CDR3 DNA sequence: TGTGCCAGCAGCACAAGGACAGGGGGCACAGATACGCAGTATTTT.

This chain uses TRBV6-5 with TRBJ2-1; TRBD1 might be the D (6 bases). Germline CDR1 and CDR2: MNHEY and SVGAGI. Trimming pared 7 bases from V and 4 bases from J, leaving 14 bases between. The CDR3 covers 14 residues. This CDR3 reads CASTSGAIYNEQFF. The DNA for the CDR3 is TGTGCCAGCACATCAGGGGCTATTTACAATGAGCAGTTCTTC.

V usage is TRBV7-2 and J usage is TRBJ1-6; D uncertain. Germline V gene lookup returns CDR1 SGHTA and CDR2 FQGNSA. The ends were cut back, 10 bases at V and 8 bases at J, with 15 bases in the middle. CDR3 length equals 13 residues. The chain's CDR3 is CATTQAFDSPLHF. CDR3 bases: TGTGCCACCACCCAGGCATTTGATTCACCCCTCCACTTT. The full variable domain, in which reference TRBV7-2 and TRBJ1-6 provide the parts outside the CDR3, is GAGVSQSPSNKVTEKGKDVELRCDPISGHTALYWYRQSLGQGLEFLIYFQGNSAPDKSGLPSDRFSAERTGGSVSTLTIQRTQQEDSAVYLCATTQAFDSPLHFGNGTRLTVT.

The rearrangement uses TRBV19 and TRBJ1-2, with 9 bases lining up with TRBD1. V shed 2 bases and J 6 bases; nucleotides not matched to a gene: 7. Per the germline V gene, CDR1 is LNHDA and CDR2 is SQIVND (reference sequence). This CDR3 comprises 15 residues. CDR3 residues: CASSILNGTGNGYTF. The CDR3 DNA reads as TGTGCCAGTAGTATACTTAACGGGACAGGGAATGGCTACACCTTC.

V and J are TRBV7-3 and TRBJ2-3, with TRBD2 matching 12 bases. Germline V lookup: CDR1 SGHTA, CDR2 FQGTGA. Trimming took 3 bases from V and 2 from J; bases not matched to a gene: 3. There are 16 residues in the CDR3. Here the CDR3 reads CASSLRTSGNTDTQYF. CDR3 nucleotide sequence: TGTGCCAGCAGCTTGCGGACTAGCGGGAACACAGATACGCAGTATTTT. Together with reference TRBV7-3 and TRBJ2-3, the CDR3 gives the full variable domain: GAGVSQTPSNKVTEKGKYVELRCDPISGHTALYWYRQSLGQGPEFLIYFQGTGAADDSGLPNDRFFAVRPEGSVSTLKIQRTERGDSAVYLCASSLRTSGNTDTQYFGPGTRLTVL.

This clone was observed a handful of times. This chain uses TRBV7-6 with TRBJ2-5, with D maybe TRBD1 (5 bases). The length of the CDR3 is 13 residues. Germline assignment: CDR1 SGHVS and CDR2 FNYEAQ. V dropped 2 bases and J dropped 2 bases, with 6 bases sitting between them. The CDR3, as DNA: TGTGCCAGCAGCTTAAAGGGGCAAGAGACCCAGTACTTC. This encodes CASSLKGQETQYF.

This chain uses TRBV11-2 with TRBJ2-4, with 9 nucleotides matching TRBD2. CDR1 is SGHAT and CDR2 is FQNNGV in the germline V gene. The CDR3 runs 19 residues. V gave up 1 base and J gave up 1 base; unmatched junction bases: 11. The CDR3 protein is CASSLVAGGRQGAKNIQYF. For the CDR3, the DNA is TGTGCCAGCAGCTTAGTGGCGGGGGGGCGCCAAGGGGCCAAAAACATTCAGTACTTC.

The chain couples TRBV28 to TRBJ1-5, with D perhaps TRBD1 (5 bases). The CDR3 length is 15 residues. CDR1 MDHEN and CDR2 SYDVKM come from the germline V gene. V gave up 3 bases and J gave up 2 bases, with 11 bases separating them. The CDR3 DNA sequence: TGTGCCAGCAGTTTCCCCCAGGGAGGCAATCAGCCCCAGCATTTT. It specifies CASSFPQGGNQPQHF.

V usage is TRBV19 and J usage is TRBJ1-1; 10 positions match TRBD1. J lost 8 bases, V lost 3 bases, and 3 bases had no gene match. The germline V gene encodes CDR1 LNHDA and CDR2 SQIVND (reference sequence). CDR3 length: 13 amino acids. CDR3 sequence reads: CASSIRQGAEAFF. CDR3 in DNA: TGTGCCAGTAGTATCCGACAGGGGGCGGAAGCTTTCTTT.

The chain employs TRBV19 and TRBJ2-7; TRBD2 agrees at 8 bases. V trimming: 7 bases; J trimming: 2 bases; junction bases outside the gene matches: 4. There are 13 residues in the CDR3. CDR1 is LNHDA and CDR2 is SQIVND in the germline V gene (reference sequence). This CDR3 reads CASTQAGAYEQYF. The CDR3 nucleotides are TGTGCCAGTACCCAAGCGGGAGCCTACGAGCAGTACTTC. Variable domain in full (rest from reference TRBV19 and TRBJ2-7): DGGITQSPKYLFRKEGQNVTLSCEQNLNHDAMYWYRQDPGQGLRLIYYSQIVNDFQKGDIAEGYSVSREKKESFPLTVTSAQKNPTAFYLCASTQAGAYEQYFGPGTRLTVT.

This clone was seen once. The rearrangement links TRBV27 to TRBJ1-6, with 9 nucleotides matching TRBD1. This CDR3 has 16 residues. V trimming: 4 bases; J trimming: 8 bases; junction bases outside the gene matches: 9. Germline CDR1 MNHEY, CDR2 SMNVEV (reference sequence). The chain's CDR3 is CASSSRRTGAHSPLHF. In DNA form, the CDR3 reads TGTGCCAGCAGTTCGCGCCGGACAGGGGCCCATTCACCCCTCCACTTT.